This T cell receptor (beta chain) came from a study of blood T cells in healthy people across ages. This clonotype was seen only a few times. Its antigen is still unknown. The use of a sample-barcoded 5' primer and a J-beta primer mix characterized a second PCR of about 6 to 12 cycles. Via MiXCR, TCRdb re-called the 5' RACE reads, giving one row per CDR3 protein. The repertoire consists of some 760,000 distinct CDR3 sequences, with 20% to 25% occurring once and the leading ten covering more than 3%. Trimming left V 2 bases short and J 0 bases short, with 8 bases between. CDR1 and CDR2 (germline): SGHAT, FQNNGV. CDR3 length: 15 amino acids. Points from the study as a whole: As age increased, TCR beta diversity per million T cells fell in a roughly linear fashion.

This sample was also put to use in a study of T cells of mothers and their children. This second report adds: An overlap that was slightly higher, though non-significant, was seen in related mother-child pairs versus unrelated pairs.

This clonotype was obtained from a boy younger than 18 in good health. Sequenced material: blood. The gene calls are TRBV11-2 and TRBJ2-4; no reliable D call. The CDR3 region is CASSLPFVAKNIQYF. The DNA of the CDR3 is TGTGCCAGCAGCTTACCTTTTGTAGCCAAAAACATTCAGTACTTC.